What follows are 16 T cell receptor beta chains derived from one specimen sequenced in a study of blood T cell repertoires in COVID-19. Measured with immunoSEQ multiplex PCR; TCRdb has only the in-frame clones, and not every one. The table lists approximately 44,000 clones, 80% to 90% of them singletons, with over 1% in the top ten. Sequenced sample: peripheral blood. The receptors originated from a middle-aged woman with acute or convalescent COVID-19.

This chain joins TRBV28 and TRBJ2-7; 7 bases fit TRBD1. Trimming at V came to 5 bases and at J to 2 bases, leaving 9 bases not matched to a gene. The length of the CDR3 is 15 residues. Germline-derived CDR1 and CDR2 are MDHEN and SYDVKM. The CDR3 loop reads CASSPSHRGTYEQYF. The CDR3 DNA reads as TGTGCCAGCAGTCCATCCCACAGGGGTACCTACGAGCAGTACTTC.

This sequence joins TRBV5-1 and TRBJ1-1; possible D gene TRBD1, 6 bases. Germline assignment: CDR1 SGHRS and CDR2 YFSETQ. V was pared by 1 base and J by 4 bases, with 8 bases between. There are 13 residues in the CDR3. In DNA, the CDR3 is TGCGCCAGCAGCTTGCAGGGGTTCACTGAAGCTTTCTTT. It codes for CASSLQGFTEAFF.

The J gene is TRBJ2-1, the V gene TRBV13; D is uncertain. The V end lost 0 bases, the J end lost 8 bases, and 14 bases lay between the germline ends. CDR3 length: 15 residues. Germline V gene data show CDR1 as PRHDT and CDR2 as FYEKMQ (reference sequence). In DNA form, the CDR3 reads TGTGCCAGCAGCTTAGGTTTCACAGCTGGCGATGAGCAGTTCTTC. This codes for CASSLGFTAGDEQFF.

The chain is built from TRBV30 and TRBJ2-7, with D tentatively TRBD2 (5 bases). This CDR3 comprises 14 residues. With 4 bases removed from V and 0 bases from J, the gap between germline ends came to 13 bases. Germline CDR1 GTSNPN, CDR2 SVGIG (reference sequence). CDR3 in DNA: TGTGCCTGGACCTTGGAGGCCTACTCCTACGAGCAGTACTTC. Translation: CAWTLEAYSYEQYF.

The CDR3, as DNA: TGTGCCAGCAGCGTGGCCTTGGCGCAGTACTTC. Protein product: CASSVALAQYF. The chain joins TRBV6-2 or TRBV6-3 to TRBJ2-7; D call uncertain. CDR1 is MNHEY, CDR2 SVGEGT, per germline. CDR3 size: 11 residues. Trimming left V 6 bases short and J 9 bases short, with 12 bases between.

The chain has TRBV6-1 and TRBJ2-7; 10 bases map to TRBD2. Germline CDR1 and CDR2: MNHNS and SASEGT. V shed 2 bases and J 3 bases; nucleotides not matched to a gene: 10. This CDR3 is 17 amino acids long. CDR3 in DNA: TGTGCCAGCAGTGAACCCCTGGGGCTAGCGGGGGTCTACGAGCAGTACTTC. This gives the protein CASSEPLGLAGVYEQYF.

The V gene is TRBV30, the J gene TRBJ1-1; D remains ambiguous. The CDR3 spans 11 residues. V lost 2 bases and J lost 5, with 6 bases in between. From germline, CDR1 is GTSNPN and CDR2 SVGIG (reference sequence). DNA for the CDR3: TGTGCCTGGAGTCGCAGGACTGAAGCTTTCTTT. It specifies CAWSRRTEAFF.

The CDR3 DNA reads TGTGCCAGTAGATATGGAGGGCAGCTGGGAGCTTTCTTT. Translation gives CASRYGGQLGAFF. This rearrangement joins TRBV19 to TRBJ1-1; D call uncertain. Germline CDR1 is LNHDA and CDR2 is SQIVND (reference sequence). The V and J ends lost 6 bases and 10 bases respectively, with 18 bases between them. The CDR3 has 13 residues.

Only one count was recorded for this clone. The chain is built from TRBV2 and TRBJ1-1, with no clear D. Trimming removed 6 bases at V and 1 base at J, with 15 bases between. The CDR3 loop spans 15 amino acids. Germline V gene sequence: CDR1 SNHLY, CDR2 FYNNEI. In DNA, the CDR3 is TGTGCCAGCAGGGGAGGTCGGGTAGGGAACACTGAAGCTTTCTTT. This sequence encodes CASRGGRVGNTEAFF.

The chain combines TRBV3-1 (or the pseudogene TRBV3-2) with TRBJ2-1; 9 bases fit TRBD2. The CDR3 totals 19 residues. CDR1 and CDR2 from the germline V gene are LGHDT and YNNKEL (reference sequence). The V and J ends lost 4 bases and 6 bases, in that order; junction bases with no gene match: 19. Here the CDR3 reads CASSRDRAFWRGGPNEQFF. CDR3 DNA sequence: TGTGCCAGCAGCCGAGACAGGGCCTTCTGGCGGGGGGGTCCCAATGAGCAGTTCTTC.

V is TRBV19 and J is TRBJ2-2, with D possibly TRBD1 on 6 matching bases. The CDR3 loop spans 16 amino acids. The V end lost 4 bases, the J end lost 5 bases, and 17 bases lay between the germline ends. The germline CDR1 and CDR2 sequences are LNHDA and SQIVND (reference sequence). CDR3: CASSTLQGLGTGELFF. The DNA for the CDR3 is TGTGCCAGTAGTACGCTACAGGGCCTCGGGACCGGGGAGCTGTTTTTT. The entire variable domain, with the rest obtained from reference TRBV19 and TRBJ2-2, is as follows: DGGITQSPKYLFRKEGQNVTLSCEQNLNHDAMYWYRQDPGQGLRLIYYSQIVNDFQKGDIAEGYSVSREKKESFPLTVTSAQKNPTAFYLCASSTLQGLGTGELFFGEGSRLTVL.

This clone has a handful of counts. The chain couples TRBV5-6 to TRBJ2-6, with D maybe TRBD2 (5 bases). The CDR3 extends over 16 amino acids. Germline values: CDR1 SGHDT, CDR2 YYEEEE. V was cut by 1 base and J by 2 bases, with 10 bases left in between. The CDR3 sequence is CASSLPAGAGANVLTF. CDR3 bases: TGTGCCAGCAGCTTGCCTGCCGGGGCTGGGGCCAACGTCCTGACTTTC.

The chain joins TRBV3-1 (or the pseudogene TRBV3-2) to TRBJ2-3, with TRBD2 identical over 11 bases. J gave up 3 bases and V 1 base, and 3 bases lay outside the gene matches. CDR3 size: 16 residues. Germline V gene data show CDR1 as LGHDT and CDR2 as YNNKEL (reference sequence). The CDR3 DNA is TGTGCCAGCAGCCAAGGTCTAGCGGGGGGTACAGATACGCAGTATTTT. It specifies CASSQGLAGGTDTQYF.

The V call is TRBV6-5, the J call TRBJ1-1; possible D gene TRBD1, 5 bases. V gave up 0 bases and J gave up 7 bases, with 9 bases separating them. The CDR3 totals 13 residues. Germline V gene lookup returns CDR1 MNHEY and CDR2 SVGAGI. DNA for the CDR3: TGTGCCAGCAGTTACTCGGGGGGGTTTGAAGCTTTCTTT. Protein product: CASSYSGGFEAFF.

The chain combines TRBV7-2 with TRBJ2-3; TRBD2 matches 8 bases. This CDR3 comprises 16 residues. With 4 bases clipped from V and 2 bases from J, the junction kept 8 bases outside the gene matches. The V gene's germline CDR1 is SGHTA and CDR2 FQGNSA. CDR3 loop: CASSSWTSPSTDTQYF. The CDR3 DNA follows: TGTGCCAGCAGCTCTTGGACTAGCCCCTCCACAGATACGCAGTATTTT.

The chain links TRBV9 to TRBJ2-5, with D perhaps matching TRBD1 (5 bases). Germline V lookup: CDR1 SGDLS, CDR2 YYNGEE. V lost 0 bases to trimming and J lost 4 bases, with 7 bases between them. The CDR3 is 13 residues long. CDR3 protein: CASSVGRGETQYF. The DNA for the CDR3 is TGTGCCAGCAGCGTAGGAAGGGGAGAGACCCAGTACTTC.